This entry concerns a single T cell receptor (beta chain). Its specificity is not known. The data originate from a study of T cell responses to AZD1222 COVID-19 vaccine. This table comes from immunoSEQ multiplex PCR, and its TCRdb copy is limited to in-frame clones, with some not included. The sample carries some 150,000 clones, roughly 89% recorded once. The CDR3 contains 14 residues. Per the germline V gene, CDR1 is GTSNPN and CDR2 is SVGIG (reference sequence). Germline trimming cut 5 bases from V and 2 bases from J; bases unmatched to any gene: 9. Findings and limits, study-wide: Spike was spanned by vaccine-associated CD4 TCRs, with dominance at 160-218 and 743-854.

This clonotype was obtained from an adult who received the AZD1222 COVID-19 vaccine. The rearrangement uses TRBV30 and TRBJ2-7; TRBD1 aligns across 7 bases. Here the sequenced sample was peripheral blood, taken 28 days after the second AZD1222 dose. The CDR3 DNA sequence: TGTGCCTGGGCCACAACCGGGACAGCCTACGAGCAGTACTTC. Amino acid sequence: CAWATTGTAYEQYF.